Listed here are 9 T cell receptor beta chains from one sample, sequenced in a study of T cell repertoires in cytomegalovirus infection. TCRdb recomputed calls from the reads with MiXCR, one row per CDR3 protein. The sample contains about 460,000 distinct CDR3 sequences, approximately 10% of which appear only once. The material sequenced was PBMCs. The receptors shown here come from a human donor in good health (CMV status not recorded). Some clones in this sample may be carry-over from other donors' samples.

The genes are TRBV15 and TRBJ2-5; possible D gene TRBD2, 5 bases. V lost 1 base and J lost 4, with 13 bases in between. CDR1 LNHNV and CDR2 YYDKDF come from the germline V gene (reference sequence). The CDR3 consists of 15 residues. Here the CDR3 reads CATSRAPGSAETQYF. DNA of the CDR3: TGTGCCACCAGCAGAGCCCCGGGGTCGGCAGAGACCCAGTACTTC.

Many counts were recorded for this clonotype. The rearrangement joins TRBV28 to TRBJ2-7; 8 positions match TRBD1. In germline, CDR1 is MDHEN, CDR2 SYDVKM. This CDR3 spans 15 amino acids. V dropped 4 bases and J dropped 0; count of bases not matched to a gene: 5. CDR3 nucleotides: TGTGCCAGCAGTTCACAGGGGGGCGACTCCTACGAGCAGTACTTC. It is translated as CASSSQGGDSYEQYF.

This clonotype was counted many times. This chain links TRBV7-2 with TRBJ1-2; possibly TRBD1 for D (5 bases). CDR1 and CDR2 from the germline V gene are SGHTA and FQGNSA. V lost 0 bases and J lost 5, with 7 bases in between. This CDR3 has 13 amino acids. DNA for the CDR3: TGTGCCAGCAGCTTAGCCAGGGAGTATGGCTACACCTTC. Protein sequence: CASSLAREYGYTF.

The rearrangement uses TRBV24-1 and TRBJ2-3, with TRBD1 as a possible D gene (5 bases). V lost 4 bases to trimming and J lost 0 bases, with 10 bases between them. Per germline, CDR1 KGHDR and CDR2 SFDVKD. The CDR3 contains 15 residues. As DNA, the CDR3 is TGTGCCACCAGTGACAGGGCCGCTAGCACAGATACGCAGTATTTT. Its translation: CATSDRAASTDTQYF.

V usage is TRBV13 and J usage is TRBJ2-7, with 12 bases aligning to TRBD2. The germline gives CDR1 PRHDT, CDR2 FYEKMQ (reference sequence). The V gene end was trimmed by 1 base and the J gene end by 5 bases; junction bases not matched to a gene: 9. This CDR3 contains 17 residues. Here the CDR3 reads CASSLETSGRRRDEQYF. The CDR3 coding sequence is TGTGCCAGCAGCTTAGAGACTAGCGGGAGAAGGAGGGACGAGCAGTACTTC.

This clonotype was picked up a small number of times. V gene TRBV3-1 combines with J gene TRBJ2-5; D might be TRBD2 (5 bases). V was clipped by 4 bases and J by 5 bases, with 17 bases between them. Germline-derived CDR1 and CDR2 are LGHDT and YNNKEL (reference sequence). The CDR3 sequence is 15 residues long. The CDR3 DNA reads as TGTGCCAGCAGCCCCCCTCGGACGGCGGGCGAGACCCAGTACTTC. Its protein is CASSPPRTAGETQYF.

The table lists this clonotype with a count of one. CDR3 in amino acids: CASSFARDEQYF. The CDR3 nucleotides are TGTGCCAGCAGTTTTGCCAGGGACGAGCAGTACTTC. The chain has TRBV12-3 or TRBV12-4 and TRBJ2-7; D may be TRBD1 (5 bases). The length of the CDR3 is 12 residues. V lost 3 bases to trimming and J lost 5 bases, with 8 bases between them.

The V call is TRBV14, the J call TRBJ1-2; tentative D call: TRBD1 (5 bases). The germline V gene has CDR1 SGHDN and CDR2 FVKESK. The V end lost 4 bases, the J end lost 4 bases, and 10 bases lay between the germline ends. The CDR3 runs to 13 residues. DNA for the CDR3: TGTGCCAGCAGCCCAGGGATCAGCTATGGCTACACCTTC. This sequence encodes CASSPGISYGYTF.

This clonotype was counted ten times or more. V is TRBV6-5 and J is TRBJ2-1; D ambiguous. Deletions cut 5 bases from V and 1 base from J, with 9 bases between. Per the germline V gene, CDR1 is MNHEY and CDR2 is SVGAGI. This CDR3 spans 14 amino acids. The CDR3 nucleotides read TGTGCCAGCAGTGGGATCGGGTCCTACAATGAGCAGTTCTTC. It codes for CASSGIGSYNEQFF.